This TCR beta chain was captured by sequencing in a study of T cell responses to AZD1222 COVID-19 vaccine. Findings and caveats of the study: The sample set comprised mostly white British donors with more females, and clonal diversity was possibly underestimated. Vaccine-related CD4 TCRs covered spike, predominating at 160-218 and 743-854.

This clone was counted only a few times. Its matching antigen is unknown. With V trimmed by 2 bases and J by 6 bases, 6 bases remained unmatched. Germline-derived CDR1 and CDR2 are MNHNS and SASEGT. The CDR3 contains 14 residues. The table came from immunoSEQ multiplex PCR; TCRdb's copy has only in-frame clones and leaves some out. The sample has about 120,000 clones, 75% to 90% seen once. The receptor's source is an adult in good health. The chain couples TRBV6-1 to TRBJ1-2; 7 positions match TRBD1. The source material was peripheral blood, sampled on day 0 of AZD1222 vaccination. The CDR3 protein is CASSENRGRNGYTF. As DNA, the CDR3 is TGTGCCAGCAGTGAAAACAGGGGCAGAAATGGCTACACCTTC.